This T cell receptor delta chain was documented in a study of Vδ1+ human thymocytes (dated by TCRdb to the late 2010s). Broadly, across the study: As a data resource, the study described the mRNA-level TRG and TRD CDR3 repertoires found in highly purified Vdelta1+ thymocytes taken from young children. The multiplex-based CDR3 amplicon strategy had previously been validated against 5'RACE-based CDR3 amplicon generation methods. What the work shows at the level of the full study, not this receptor alone: Donors shared many TRG clonotypes (up to about 7x10^3), but TRD repertoires were essentially private, with at most 120 shared. The use of highly purified populations and single-cell validation was advised by the authors, since misinterpretation of bulk repertoire data could be caused by unexpected Vdelta2 sequences. Thymic TRG and TRD repertoires appeared highly polyclonal with Gaussian CDR3 length distributions, unlike oligoclonal peripheral blood repertoires. No clustering by age or sex was observed, so analyses did not stratify donors by these variables. Although sort purity was high, 20% to 25% of thymic TRD sequences were Vdelta2 (with a few Vdelta3), in contrast to the peripheral blood Vdelta1+ controls.

The germline V gene supplies CDR1 TSWWSYY and CDR2 QGS. Taken from cysteine to phenylalanine, the CDR3 has 17 residues. The only DNA kept is the CDR3, 51 bases in frame from the first base. V loses 4 bases of germline sequence and J loses 5 bases, and the interval between the two ends is 23 bases. Thymic samples were depleted of alphabeta T cells, then CD3+ TCRVdelta1+ TCRVdelta2- thymocytes were FACS-sorted. The purity of the sorted Vdelta1+ thymocytes was between roughly 97% and 99.6%. Thymic specimens were obtained from 8 paediatric patients, aged from roughly 5 days to 16 months, who were undergoing corrective cardiac surgery. Thymic tissue was dispersed, and mononuclear cells were isolated on a Histopaque-1077 density gradient. Staining used anti-TCRVdelta1 clone TS8.2, anti-TCRVdelta2 clone B6, anti-CD3 clone HIT3a and anti-TCRalphabeta clone IP26 antibodies. This clone came up a few times. No cognate antigen has been identified for it. No base quality information exists; no much larger clone differs at one position.

RNA was extracted with the RNeasy mini kit and reverse transcribed using Superscript III. To generate the CDR3 amplicons, a multiplex PCR was run using pooled V-gene forward primers together with a constant-region reverse primer that carried Illumina adaptor overhangs. After gel purification, the amplicons were indexed with Nextera index primers over eight extra PCR cycles and then purified using AMPure XP beads. Libraries were sequenced on an Illumina MiSeq with paired-end 250 bp reads, dual indexing and about 20% PhiX spike-in. Regarding the original processing steps: Read quality was checked with FastQC, and TRG read pairs were merged using ea-utils fastq-join. Annotation of sequences was performed with IMGT/HighV-QUEST, only productive sequences with unambiguous V-gene assignment were retained, and clonotypes were defined by identical CDR3 sequence. Downstream analysis used VDJtools 1.1.1, tcR 2.2.3, Treemap and vegan Shannon diversity in R 3.4.4. Identical DNA sequences were merged into single rows after TCRdb reprocessed the public reads with CATT. These V and J calls rely on TCRdb rather than the paper's analysis. The sample yields some 73,000 delta-chain clones; about 38% were counted once. The top ten clonotypes cover about 0.26% of the sample.

This receptor was obtained from a boy younger than two who had congenital heart surgery. Recombination connected TRDV1 to TRDJ1, and TRDD2 may be the D gene, going by 7 matching bases. The sequencing sample was made of Vdelta1+ gamma-delta thymocytes from the thymus. In light of the paper, this sample's cell subset or site label describes: FACS-sorted CD3+ TCRalphabeta- TCRVdelta1+ TCRVdelta2- thymocytes. The DNA sequence follows: TGTGCTCTTGGGGTCCCTTCCTCCGGATTACTGGGAGATAAACTCATCTTT. Its protein reads: CALGVPSSGLLGDKLIF.